A selection of T cell receptor beta chains follows, all from one sample in a study of blood T cell repertoires in COVID-19. Produced via immunoSEQ multiplex PCR; TCRdb's table is partial and in-frame only. The top ten hold 3.5% to 4.5% of the sample, which has some 150,000 clones, just under 90% seen once. Source material: peripheral blood. The receptors stem from a young man with active or convalescent COVID-19. Both conserved end residues are trimmed from each CDR3. Some rows have no size entry. The others give once, few or many, or a class for an expanded clone.

CDR3aa | len | j_gene | v_gene | abundance
ASRPQGRGTEAF | 12 | TRBJ1-1 | TRBV6-1 | .
ASSQTRGRDLAGSYNEQF | 18 | TRBJ2-1 | TRBV3-1/TRBV3-2 | .
ASSIAASEYSYEQY | 14 | TRBJ2-7 | TRBV19 | .
ASSLFRDVPDSGNTIY | 16 | TRBJ1-3 | TRBV11-2 | .
ASSFTRQGKGSNYGYT | 16 | TRBJ1-2 | TRBV28 | .
ASTLETANYGYT | 12 | TRBJ1-2 | TRBV28 | .
ASGPRGEGGYT | 11 | TRBJ1-2 | TRBV24-1 | .
ASSLGGSDTQY | 11 | TRBJ2-3 | TRBV13 | .
ASSLGASGSTDTQY | 14 | TRBJ2-3 | TRBV5-1 | .
ASSYSGTGASGANVLT | 16 | TRBJ2-6 | TRBV6-2/TRBV6-3 | .
ATSDGGTGLTEAF | 13 | TRBJ1-1 | TRBV24-1 | .
ASSQDYGGTEAF | 12 | TRBJ1-1 | TRBV4-3 | .
SVGESDRGFGGYT | 13 | TRBJ1-2 | TRBV29-1 | .
ASSLGAGISYYEQY | 14 | TRBJ2-7 | TRBV7-2 | once
ASTGTSPYEQY | 11 | TRBJ2-7 | TRBV6-6 | few
ASRAQTGPSNQPQH | 14 | TRBJ1-5 | TRBV2 | .
ASSEARPGANTIY | 13 | TRBJ1-3 | TRBV6-1 | few
ASSLAASGRDTQY | 13 | TRBJ2-3 | TRBV7-9 | .
ASSPLTGETQY | 11 | TRBJ2-5 | TRBV6-2/TRBV6-3 | .
ASSYTGIGDTEAF | 13 | TRBJ1-1 | TRBV5-8 | .
ASSIGPGFYEQY | 12 | TRBJ2-7 | TRBV7-3 | .
ASSPLAGGRRDEQY | 14 | TRBJ2-7 | TRBV9 | .
ASRTGQGTEAF | 11 | TRBJ1-1 | TRBV10-1 | .
SVEPVEYGYT | 10 | TRBJ1-2 | TRBV29-1 | once
ASEAGGGYT | 9 | TRBJ1-2 | TRBV19 | .
ASSVGQGSNQPQH | 13 | TRBJ1-5 | TRBV9 | few
ASRGRTGSTDTQY | 13 | TRBJ2-3 | TRBV6-5 | .
SVTGASNQPQH | 11 | TRBJ1-5 | TRBV29-1 | .
ASSYKGRLAYEQY | 13 | TRBJ2-7 | TRBV27 | .
ASSRAGTYSYNEQF | 14 | TRBJ2-1 | TRBV6-6 | .
ASSLGERGGYNEQF | 14 | TRBJ2-1 | TRBV5-1 | .
ARTAGGTEAF | 10 | TRBJ1-1 | TRBV19 | .
SVEDRRIQGASLF | 13 | TRBJ2-1 | TRBV29-1 | .
ASRGAGGSSTDTQY | 14 | TRBJ2-3 | TRBV25-1 | once
ASCLAGETQY | 10 | TRBJ2-3 | TRBV3-1/TRBV3-2 | once
ASSWNGERKGEEY | 13 | TRBJ2-3 | TRBV6-5 | .
ASSPPTFGGLDTGELF | 16 | TRBJ2-2 | TRBV11-3 | .
ASGQGVPGYT | 10 | TRBJ1-2 | TRBV12-3/TRBV12-4 | few
ASSVTGRTEAF | 11 | TRBJ1-1 | TRBV19 | .
ASSPPGGDQETQY | 13 | TRBJ2-5 | TRBV18 | .
ASSQSPSFIMNTEAF | 15 | TRBJ1-1 | TRBV23-1 | once
ASSTTSGSYEQY | 12 | TRBJ2-7 | TRBV5-1 | once
ASSQEQGALYEQY | 13 | TRBJ2-7 | TRBV4-1 | .
SVPRGGPSPYNEQF | 14 | TRBJ2-1 | TRBV29-1 | .
ASSYSSGDTEAF | 12 | TRBJ1-1 | TRBV6-6 | once
ASSRNNYGYT | 10 | TRBJ1-2 | TRBV19 | .
ASNGESSYNEQF | 12 | TRBJ2-1 | TRBV5-4 | .
ASSLGTGSGNTIY | 13 | TRBJ1-3 | TRBV11-2 | once